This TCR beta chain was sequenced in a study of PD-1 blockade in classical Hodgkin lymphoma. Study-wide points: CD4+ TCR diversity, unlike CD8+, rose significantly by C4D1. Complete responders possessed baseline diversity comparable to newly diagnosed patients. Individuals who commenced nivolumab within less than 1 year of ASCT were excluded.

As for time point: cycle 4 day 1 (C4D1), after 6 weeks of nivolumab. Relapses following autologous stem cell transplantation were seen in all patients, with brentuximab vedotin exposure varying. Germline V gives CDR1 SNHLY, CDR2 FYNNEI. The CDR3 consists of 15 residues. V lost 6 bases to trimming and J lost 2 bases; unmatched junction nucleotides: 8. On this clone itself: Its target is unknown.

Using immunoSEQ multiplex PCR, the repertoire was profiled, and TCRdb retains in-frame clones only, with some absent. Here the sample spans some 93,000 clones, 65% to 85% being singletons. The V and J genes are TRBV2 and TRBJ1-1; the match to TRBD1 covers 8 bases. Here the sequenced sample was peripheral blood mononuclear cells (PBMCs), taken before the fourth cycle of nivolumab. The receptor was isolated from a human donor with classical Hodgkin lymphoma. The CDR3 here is CASRRDRPGNTEAFF. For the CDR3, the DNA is TGTGCCAGCAGGCGGGACAGGCCGGGCAACACTGAAGCTTTCTTT.